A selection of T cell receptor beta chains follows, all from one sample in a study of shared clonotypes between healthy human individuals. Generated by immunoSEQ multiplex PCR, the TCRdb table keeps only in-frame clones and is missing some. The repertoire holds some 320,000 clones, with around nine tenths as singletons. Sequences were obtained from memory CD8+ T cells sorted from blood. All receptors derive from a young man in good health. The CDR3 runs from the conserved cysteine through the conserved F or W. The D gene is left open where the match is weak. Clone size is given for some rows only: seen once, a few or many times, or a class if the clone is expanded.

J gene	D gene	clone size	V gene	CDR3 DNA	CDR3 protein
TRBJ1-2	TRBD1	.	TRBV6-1	TGTGCCAGCAGGTCCCCGGGACAGGGCTACTATGGCTACACCTTC	CASRSPGQGYYGYTF
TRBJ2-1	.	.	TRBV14	TGTGCCAGCAGCCAATCCCTGACAGGTGATTCGTTCTTC	CASSQSLTGDSFF
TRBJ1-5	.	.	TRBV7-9	TGTGCCAGCAGCTTACAGGGACAGCCCCAGCATTTT	CASSLQGQPQHF
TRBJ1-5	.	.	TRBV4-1	TGCGCCAGCAGCCATGGAGTCGGGCAGCCCCAGCATTTT	CASSHGVGQPQHF
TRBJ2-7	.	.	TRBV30	.	CAWSSGPAYEQYF
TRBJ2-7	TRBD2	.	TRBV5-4	TGTGCCAGCAGCTTGGGGCCGGCTAGCGGGAGCTACGAGCAGTACTTC	CASSLGPASGSYEQYF
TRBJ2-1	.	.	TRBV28	TGTGCCAGCAGTTTAGGGGCAGACAGCTCCTACAATGAGCAGTTCTTC	CASSLGADSSYNEQFF
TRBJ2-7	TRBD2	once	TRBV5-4	TGTGCCAGCAGCGGGACTAGCGGGAGGGCCTACGAGCAGTACTTC	CASSGTSGRAYEQYF
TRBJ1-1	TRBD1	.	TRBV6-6	TGTGCCAGCAGACCGACGACAGGGGTTACTGAAGCTTTCTTT	CASRPTTGVTEAFF
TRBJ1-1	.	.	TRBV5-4	TGTGCCAGCAGCGTGGACGGAAGTGAAGCTTTCTTT	CASSVDGSEAFF
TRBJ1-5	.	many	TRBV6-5	TGTGCCAGCAGTTTACCAGGGGTAAATCAGCCCCAGCATTTT	CASSLPGVNQPQHF
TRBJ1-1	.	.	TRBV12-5	TGTGCTAGTGTGCAGGTAATGGGCACTGAAGCTTTCTTT	CASVQVMGTEAFF
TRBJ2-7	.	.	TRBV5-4	TGTGCCAGCAGCTTGGTTCAGGGGTACATGTACGAGCAGTACTTC	CASSLVQGYMYEQYF
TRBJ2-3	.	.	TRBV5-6	TGTGCCAGCAGCGCCGACTGGGACGGAAGAACAGATACGCAGTATTTT	CASSADWDGRTDTQYF
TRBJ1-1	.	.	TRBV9	TGTGCCAGCAGCCCCGATATGGGGAACACTGAAGCTTTCTTT	CASSPDMGNTEAFF
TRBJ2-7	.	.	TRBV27	TGTGCCAGCCTATTAGGGGACATGGGCTACGAGCAGTACTTC	CASLLGDMGYEQYF
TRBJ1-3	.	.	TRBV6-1	TGTGCCAGCAGTGAGGTCGAGTCCTCTGGAAACACCATATATTTT	CASSEVESSGNTIYF
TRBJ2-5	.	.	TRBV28	TGTGCCAGCAGGTGGGGTGTGGGGCGGAACCAAGAGACCCAGTACTTC	CASRWGVGRNQETQYF
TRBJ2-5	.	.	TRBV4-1	TGCGCCAGCAGCCAAGAGGGGTCGACCGGAGAGACCCAGTACTTC	CASSQEGSTGETQYF
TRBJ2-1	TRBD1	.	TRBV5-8	TGTGCCAGCAGCTACACCGGGACAGGGGGCACTGAGCAGTTCTTC	CASSYTGTGGTEQFF
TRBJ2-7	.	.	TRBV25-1	TGTGCCAGCAGTGAATATAAGAGCTCCTACGAGCAGTACTTC	CASSEYKSSYEQYF
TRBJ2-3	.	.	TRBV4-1	TGCGCCAGCAGGAGCGCACAAACTAGCACAGATACGCAGTATTTT	CASRSAQTSTDTQYF
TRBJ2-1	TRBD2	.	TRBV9	TGTGCCAGCAGCGTAGAGGGACTAGCGGGAGGGCCTTACAATGAGCAGTTCTTC	CASSVEGLAGGPYNEQFF
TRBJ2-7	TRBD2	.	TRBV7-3	TGTGCCAGCAGCCCCGAGCGGGGGCACTACGAGCAGTACTTC	CASSPERGHYEQYF
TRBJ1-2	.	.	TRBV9	TGTGCCAGCAGCGTAGGGCCCGGCCTGGATGTCACCAATGGCTACACCTTC	CASSVGPGLDVTNGYTF
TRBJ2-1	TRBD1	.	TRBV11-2	TGTGCCAGCAGCCAAGGGACAGGGGGCTTAAATGAGCAGTTCTTC	CASSQGTGGLNEQFF
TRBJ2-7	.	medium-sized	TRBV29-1	TGCAGCGTTGAGCATTTGGGGGGAGGAGAGCAGTACTTC	CSVEHLGGGEQYF
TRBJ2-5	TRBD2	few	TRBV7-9	TGTGCCAGCAGCTCGCTAGCGGGAGGTTTTCAAGAGACCCAGTACTTC	CASSSLAGGFQETQYF
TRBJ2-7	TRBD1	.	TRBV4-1	TGCGCCAGCAGCCTAGGACAGGGGTTCTCCTACGAGCAGTACTTC	CASSLGQGFSYEQYF
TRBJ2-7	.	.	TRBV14	TGTGCCAGCAGCCAAGCATTGAGATCCTCCTACGAGCAGTACTTC	CASSQALRSSYEQYF
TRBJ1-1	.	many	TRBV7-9	TGTGCCAGCAGCCCAGCCGCGGGACGAGAAGAAAACACTGAAGCTTTCTTT	CASSPAAGREENTEAFF
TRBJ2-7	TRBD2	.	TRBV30	TGTGCCTGGAGGGAGCCAGCGGGAGCATCGGGCGAGCAGTACTTC	CAWREPAGASGEQYF
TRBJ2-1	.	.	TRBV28	TGTGCCAGCAGCGACCGAGGACAGCCAAACTACAATGAGCAGTTCTTC	CASSDRGQPNYNEQFF
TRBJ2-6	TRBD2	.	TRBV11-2	TGTGCCAGCAGCCCGAGGACTAGCGGGAGCGGGGCCAACGTCCTGACTTTC	CASSPRTSGSGANVLTF
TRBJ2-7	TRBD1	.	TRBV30	TGTGCCTGGAGTGCGGGACAGGGCTACGAGCAGTACTTC	CAWSAGQGYEQYF
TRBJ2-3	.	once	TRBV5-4	TGTGCCAGCAGCTTTTTTGGCGGGAGCACAGATACGCAGTATTTT	CASSFFGGSTDTQYF
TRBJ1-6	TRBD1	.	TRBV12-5	TGTGCTAGTGGTTTGGACAGGGGCTCACCCCTCCACTTT	CASGLDRGSPLHF
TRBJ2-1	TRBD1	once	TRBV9	TGTGCCAGCAGCGTAGCAACAGGGGTCTTAGGTGGATACAATGAGCAGTTCTTC	CASSVATGVLGGYNEQFF
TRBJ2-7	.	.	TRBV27	TGTGCCAGCAGCCTACAGGGAGACTACGAGCAGTACTTC	CASSLQGDYEQYF
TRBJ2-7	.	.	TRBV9	TGTGCCAGCAGCGTAGATATTCTGGCTGGCCGGAGGGAGCAGTACTTC	CASSVDILAGRREQYF
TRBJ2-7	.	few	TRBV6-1	TGTGCCAGCAGTGAAATCTGGGCGCGGCCCCAGCGGGTCAACTACGAGCAGTACTTC	CASSEIWARPQRVNYEQYF
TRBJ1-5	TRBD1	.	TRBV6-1	TGTGCCAGCACAACAGGGGAGCATCAGCCCCAGCATTTT	CASTTGEHQPQHF
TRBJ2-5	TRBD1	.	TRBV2	TGTGCCAGCAGGCGCCAGGGGGATAACCAAGAGACCCAGTACTTC	CASRRQGDNQETQYF
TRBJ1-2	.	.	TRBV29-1	TGCAGCGTTGGAGTAACCGGGCACTATGGCTACACCTTC	CSVGVTGHYGYTF
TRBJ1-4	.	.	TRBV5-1	TGCGCCAGCACGCAGGGGTGGTCTAATGAAAAACTGTTTTTT	CASTQGWSNEKLFF
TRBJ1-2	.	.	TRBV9	TGTGCCAGCAGCCCACACGGGATCCCAGGAGAAGGCTACACCTTC	CASSPHGIPGEGYTF